The rows below give T cell receptor beta chains drawn from one sample of a study of blood T cell repertoires in COVID-19. The data were produced by immunoSEQ multiplex PCR, yet TCRdb's version contains in-frame clones alone and is incomplete. The sample holds 180,000 or so clones, approximately 86% seen once. Sequencing was carried out using peripheral blood. The receptors derive from a man aged 60-69 years with acute or convalescent COVID-19. Each CDR3 is given with its conserved first and last residue. The order of the fields is V gene, clone size, D gene, J gene, CDR3 DNA, CDR3 protein. The D gene is left open where the match is weak. Some rows have no size entry. The others give once, few or many, or a class for an expanded clone.

>TRBV7-6|NA|TRBD1|TRBJ1-2
TGTGCCAGCAGCGGACCGGGACAGGGGGCCTATGGCTACACCTTC
CASSGPGQGAYGYTF
>TRBV9|NA|NA|TRBJ2-7
TGTGCCAGCAGCCCGAACCTCAGGGTCTCCTACGAGCAGTACTTC
CASSPNLRVSYEQYF
>TRBV5-4|few|TRBD2|TRBJ2-1
TGTGCCAGCAGCCCCCCACCAGGGACTAGCGGGAGTCGAGAGCAGTTCTTC
CASSPPPGTSGSREQFF
>TRBV20-1|NA|NA|TRBJ1-1
TGCAGTGCCAAACAAGTATCAGCTTTCTTT
CSAKQVSAFF
>TRBV19|NA|TRBD1|TRBJ1-2
TGTGCCAGTAGTATGGACAGGGGAAGTGTCTCGGTCTATGGCTACACCTTC
CASSMDRGSVSVYGYTF
>TRBV7-9|NA|NA|TRBJ1-6
TGTGCCAGCAGCTTACCCCGGGGGTTAAGTTGGGATTCACCCCTCCACTTT
CASSLPRGLSWDSPLHF
>TRBV28|once|NA|TRBJ2-3
TGTGCCAGCAGGGCCACAGATACGCAGTATTTT
CASRATDTQYF
>TRBV5-1|once|TRBD2|TRBJ2-7
TGCGCCAGCAGCTTGGGGTGGCTAGCGGCGGGGGAGCAGTACTTC
CASSLGWLAAGEQYF
>TRBV4-1|NA|NA|TRBJ1-4
TGCGCCAGCAGCCAGTACAGCATTGCAACTAATGAAAAACTGTTTTTT
CASSQYSIATNEKLFF
>TRBV30|NA|TRBD1|TRBJ2-2
TGTGCCTGGGAAGGGGGCCAGAACACCGGGGAGCTGTTTTTT
CAWEGGQNTGELFF
>TRBV5-1|once|TRBD2|TRBJ2-1
TGCGCCAGCAGCTTAAAGCGGGACGGCAACAATGAGCAGTTCTTC
CASSLKRDGNNEQFF
>TRBV7-9|NA|NA|TRBJ2-7
TGTGCCAGCAGCTTATCTTCGGGGCCCCGGGGGGAGCAGTACTTC
CASSLSSGPRGEQYF
>TRBV6-6|once|NA|TRBJ2-3
TGTGCCAGCAGTCCCGGCCGGGCAGGGGAAAATGCAGATACGCAGTATTTT
CASSPGRAGENADTQYF
>TRBV11-2|NA|NA|TRBJ2-2
TGTGCCAGCAGCTTAGACGGGTTCACCGGGGAGCTGTTTTTT
CASSLDGFTGELFF
>TRBV20-1|few|TRBD2|TRBJ2-5
TGCAGTGCTAGTGTACCGGGAGGGCCGGGAGAGACCCAGTACTTC
CSASVPGGPGETQYF
>TRBV18|NA|NA|TRBJ1-4
TGTGCCAGCTCACCTCAAACAGGGCCTAATGAAAAACTGTTTTTT
CASSPQTGPNEKLFF
>TRBV2|NA|TRBD1|TRBJ1-5
TGTGCCAGCAGTGGGACAGGGGTTCAGCCCCAGCATTTT
CASSGTGVQPQHF
>TRBV19|NA|NA|TRBJ1-4
TGTGCCAGTAGTATCCCGGGGAAGAATGAAAAACTGTTTTTT
CASSIPGKNEKLFF
>TRBV28|NA|NA|TRBJ1-5
TGTGCCAGCAGTTTCATTACGGGGGGCAATCAGCCCCAGCATTTT
CASSFITGGNQPQHF
>TRBV24-1|NA|TRBD1|TRBJ1-2
TGTGCCACCAGTGATGGAGGGGGCTTTAATGGCTACACCTTC
CATSDGGGFNGYTF
>TRBV28|NA|NA|TRBJ1-3
TGTGCCAGCAGTGCCGGGGGGGGATCGGGAAACACCATATATTTT
CASSAGGGSGNTIYF
>TRBV29-1|few|NA|TRBJ2-7
TGCAGCGTTATGGAGCGGCAGAGCTCCTACGAGCAGTACTTC
CSVMERQSSYEQYF
>TRBV11-2|once|NA|TRBJ2-1
TGTGCCAGCAGCTTAGGGGGCAGGATCGTGCAGTTCTTC
CASSLGGRIVQFF
>TRBV27|NA|TRBD1|TRBJ1-5
TGTGCCAGCAGCAAAGACAGGGCCAATCAGCCCCAGCATTTT
CASSKDRANQPQHF
>TRBV24-1|NA|NA|TRBJ1-1
TGTGCCACCAGTGACTCGAACAGGGCTGAAGCTTTCTTT
CATSDSNRAEAFF
>TRBV28|NA|TRBD2|TRBJ2-5
TGTGCCAGCAGTTTATTTAGTACTAGCGGGAGCAAGACCCAGTACTTC
CASSLFSTSGSKTQYF
>TRBV7-2|NA|TRBD1|TRBJ2-1
TGTGCCAGCGGACAGGGGCCCTACAATGAGCAGTTCTTC
CASGQGPYNEQFF
>TRBV9|NA|TRBD1|TRBJ2-1
TGTGCCAGCAGCGTCCGGCCAGGGGGCTACAATGAGCAGTTCTTC
CASSVRPGGYNEQFF
>TRBV18|NA|NA|TRBJ1-2
TGTGCCAGCTCACCACCGGAGAACTATGGCTACACCTTC
CASSPPENYGYTF
>TRBV9|NA|TRBD1|TRBJ1-2
TGTGCCAGCGAACGGACAGGGTATGGCTACACCTTC
CASERTGYGYTF
>TRBV5-4|NA|TRBD1|TRBJ2-3
TGTGCCAGCAGCCAACGGGACAGGGGGCGTACAGATACGCAGTATTTT
CASSQRDRGRTDTQYF
>TRBV28|NA|TRBD1|TRBJ2-1
TGTGCCAGCAGTTTAGACAGGGGAATTTACAATGAGCAGTTCTTC
CASSLDRGIYNEQFF
>TRBV18|few|NA|TRBJ1-2
TGTGCCAGCTCACCGGTGGCAGGGATGGAGTATGGCTACACCTTC
CASSPVAGMEYGYTF
>TRBV11-2|NA|TRBD1|TRBJ2-7
TGTGCCAGCAGCTTAGCCTCCGGGACAGCAAAGGGCGAGCAGTACTTC
CASSLASGTAKGEQYF
>TRBV11-2|NA|NA|TRBJ1-6
TGTGCCAGCAGCTTAGTGGCGGATAATTCACCCCTCCACTTT
CASSLVADNSPLHF
>TRBV19|NA|NA|TRBJ2-3
TGTGCCAGTACGAGGCTATTGGAGTATTTT
CASTRLLEYF
>TRBV4-2|once|TRBD2|TRBJ2-7
TGTGCCAGCAGCCAATTGGGGGGGCTAGCGGGATCACCCTACGAGCAGTACTTC
CASSQLGGLAGSPYEQYF
>TRBV6-5|NA|TRBD1|TRBJ2-7
TGTGCCAGCAGACCAGGGGGCACGTACGAGCAGTACTTC
CASRPGGTYEQYF
>TRBV10-2|NA|NA|TRBJ1-5
TGCGCCAGCAGTGAGTCTGCGGAGTCGCCCCAGCATTTT
CASSESAESPQHF
>TRBV28|NA|NA|TRBJ1-1
TGTGCCAGCAACGCGGGACTGGAAGGGGAGAACACTGAAGCTTTCTTT
CASNAGLEGENTEAFF
>TRBV27|NA|NA|TRBJ2-3
TGTGCCAGCAGGTCCCACAGGGCTTCTAGCACAGATACGCAGTATTTT
CASRSHRASSTDTQYF
>TRBV19|NA|TRBD1|TRBJ1-2
TGTGCCAGTCAAGATCCTCCGGGACAGAACTATGGCTACACCTTC
CASQDPPGQNYGYTF
>TRBV5-1|NA|TRBD2|TRBJ2-7
TGCGCCAGCAGCTTGGTTAGCGGGGACGAGCAGTACTTC
CASSLVSGDEQYF
>TRBV5-1|NA|NA|TRBJ2-1
TGCGCCAGCAGCTCGCAGGGAGGAGTGGATGAGCAGTTCTTC
CASSSQGGVDEQFF
>TRBV18|once|NA|TRBJ1-1
TGTGCCAGCTCACCACTGTCCTCGACGGGCACTGAAGCTTTCTTT
CASSPLSSTGTEAFF
>TRBV11-2|once|NA|TRBJ2-2
TGTGCCAGCAGCCAGAGAGGCGTAAACACCGGGGAGCTGTTTTTT
CASSQRGVNTGELFF
>TRBV28|once|TRBD1|TRBJ1-2
TGTGCCAGCAGCCTAGACATCGGGCGTGCAGGGGGTAACTATGGCTACACCTTC
CASSLDIGRAGGNYGYTF
>TRBV11-2|few|NA|TRBJ1-2
TGTGCCAGCAGCTTAGATCTTCGGGGGGGCTACACCTTC
CASSLDLRGGYTF